This T cell receptor (beta chain) comes out of a study of T-cell reconstitution after alpha-beta-depleted transplantation in children. The germline V gene encodes CDR1 SGDLS and CDR2 YYNGEE. CDR3 length equals 14 residues. J lost 8 bases, V lost 0 bases, and 2 bases had no gene match. Whole-study results and caveats: Alpha-beta T cells present about two months after transplant were reported to originate from several hundred expanded graft clones. The study traced high day-60 TCRbeta diversity in some patients to surviving recipient T cells and thymic progenitors. At one year after transplant, newly produced T cells mostly accounted for T-cell counts and diversity.

This clonotype came up many times. Antigen: not known. For TCRbeta, the library was prepared with unique molecular identifiers. One entry per CDR3 protein, called by TCRdb with MiXCR from the PCR reads. The sample includes hundreds of thousands of distinct CDR3 sequences, around 14% of them seen just once. The chain uses TRBV9 and TRBJ1-6, with 7 bases aligning to TRBD1. This receptor was obtained from a girl aged 2-10 years with congenital amegakaryocytic thrombocytopenia, due to receive a stem cell transplant. The sample consisted of PBMCs, taken before TCRalphabeta/CD19-depleted stem cell transplant. The CDR3 protein is CASSVDRGYSPLHF. CDR3 in DNA: TGTGCCAGCAGCGTAGACAGGGGTTATTCACCCCTCCACTTT.